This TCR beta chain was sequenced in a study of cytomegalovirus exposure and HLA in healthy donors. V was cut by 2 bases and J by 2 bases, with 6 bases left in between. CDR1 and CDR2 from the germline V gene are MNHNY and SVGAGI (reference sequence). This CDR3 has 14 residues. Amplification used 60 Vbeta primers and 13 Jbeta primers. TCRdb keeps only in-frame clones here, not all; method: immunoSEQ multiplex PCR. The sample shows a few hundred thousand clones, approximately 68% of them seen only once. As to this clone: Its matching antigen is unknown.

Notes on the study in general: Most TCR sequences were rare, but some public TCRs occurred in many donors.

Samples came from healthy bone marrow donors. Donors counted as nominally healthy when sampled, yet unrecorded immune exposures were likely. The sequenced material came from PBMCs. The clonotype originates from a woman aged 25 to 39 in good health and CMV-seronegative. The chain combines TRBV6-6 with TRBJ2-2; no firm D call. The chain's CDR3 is CASSYARNTGELFF. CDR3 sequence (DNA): TGTGCCAGCAGTTACGCCAGAAACACCGGGGAGCTGTTTTTT.